This T cell receptor (beta chain) is from a study of post-analysis software for immune sequencing data. Study findings and constraints: Patients had higher frequencies than controls of about 5 TRBV segments, including TRBV5-6, TRBV5-1 and TRBV20-1.

Unique-molecular-identifier-tagged TCR beta cDNA libraries were used. TCRdb passed the PCR reads through MiXCR, listing each CDR3 protein once. The table has some 690,000 distinct CDR3 sequences, about 32% seen once; the top ten hold roughly 0.54%. Regarding this clonotype: Its antigen is still unknown.

The germline V gene encodes CDR1 LGHDT and CDR2 YNNKEL (reference sequence). V was pared by 3 bases and J by 6 bases, with 9 bases between. The CDR3 length is 13 residues. J is TRBJ1-5 and V is TRBV3-1, with no clear D. Sequenced: blood. This receptor was taken from a girl between 5 and 17 years old with multiple sclerosis. CDR3 in amino acids: CASSHTPPQPQHF. The CDR3 DNA is TGTGCCAGCAGCCACACGCCGCCTCAGCCCCAGCATTTT.